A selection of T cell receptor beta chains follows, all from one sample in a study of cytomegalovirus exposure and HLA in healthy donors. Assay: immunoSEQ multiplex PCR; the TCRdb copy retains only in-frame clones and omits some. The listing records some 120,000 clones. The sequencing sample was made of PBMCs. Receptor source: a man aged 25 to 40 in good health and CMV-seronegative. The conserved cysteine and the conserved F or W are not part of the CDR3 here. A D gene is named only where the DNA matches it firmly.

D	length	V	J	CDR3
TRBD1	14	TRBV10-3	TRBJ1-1	AIRKQGARGNTEAF
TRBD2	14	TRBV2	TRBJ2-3	ASSELATSGMDTQY
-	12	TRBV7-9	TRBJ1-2	ASSLGGQNYGYT
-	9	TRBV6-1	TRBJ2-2	ASRAAGELF
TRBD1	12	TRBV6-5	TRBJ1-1	ASSGRTGFSEAF
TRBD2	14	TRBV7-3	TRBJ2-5	ASSLGVAGGQETQY
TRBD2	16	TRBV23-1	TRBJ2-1	ASSQSVLTSGRFDEQF
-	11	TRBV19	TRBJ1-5	ASSWERNQPQH
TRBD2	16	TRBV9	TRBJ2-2	ASSAFVGVAGWTGELF
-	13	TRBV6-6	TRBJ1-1	ASSYSGRADTEAF
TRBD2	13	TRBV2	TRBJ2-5	ASRYLAGGEATQY
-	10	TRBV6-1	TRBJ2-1	ASLRGRNEQF
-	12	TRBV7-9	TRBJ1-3	ASSPIDSGNTIY
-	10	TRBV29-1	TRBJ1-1	SVPGRGPPMF
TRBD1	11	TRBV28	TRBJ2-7	ASKDRRTYEQY
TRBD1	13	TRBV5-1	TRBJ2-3	ASSPTGGQGDTQY
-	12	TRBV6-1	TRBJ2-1	ASSPNPNYNEQF
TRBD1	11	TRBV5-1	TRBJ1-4	ASTDRGNEKLF
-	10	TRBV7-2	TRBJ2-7	ASSLTRDEQY
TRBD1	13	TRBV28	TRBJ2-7	ASSGIQGIAYEQY
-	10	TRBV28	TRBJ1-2	ASSEGGYGYT
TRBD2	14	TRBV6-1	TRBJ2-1	ASSEEALAGYNEQF
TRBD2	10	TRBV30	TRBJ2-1	AWSGRVDEQF
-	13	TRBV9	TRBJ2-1	ASSVEPAGYNEQF
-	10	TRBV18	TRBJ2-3	ASSPLSDTQY
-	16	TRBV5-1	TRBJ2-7	ASSPGVRVGWLPYEQY
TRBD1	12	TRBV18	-	ASSPRQGAYEQY
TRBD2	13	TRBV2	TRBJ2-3	ASSEGLVSTDTQY
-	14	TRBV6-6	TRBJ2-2	ASSYSYRANTGELF
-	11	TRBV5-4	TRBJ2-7	ASSPGRSYEQY
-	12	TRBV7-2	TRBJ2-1	ASSPEGVYNEQF
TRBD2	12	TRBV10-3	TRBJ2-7	AISEKRGSYEQY
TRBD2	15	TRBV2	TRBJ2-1	ASSLRLAGGQYNEQF
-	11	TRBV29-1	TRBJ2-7	SVETGESYEQY
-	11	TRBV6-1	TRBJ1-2	ASLFGDTYGYT
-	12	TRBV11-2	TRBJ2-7	ASSLSSLVDEQY
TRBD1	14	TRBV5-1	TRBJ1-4	ASRVQGDKTNEKLF
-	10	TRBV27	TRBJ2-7	ASSKNSYEQY
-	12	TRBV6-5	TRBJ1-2	ASSELSTNYGYT
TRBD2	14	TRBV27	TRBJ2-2	ASSRSGNLDTGELF
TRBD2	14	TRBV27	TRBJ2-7	ASSSLKSGGKGEQY
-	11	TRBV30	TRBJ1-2	AWSVGPNYGYT
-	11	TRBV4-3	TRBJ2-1	ASSQGLTHEQF
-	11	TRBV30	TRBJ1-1	AWNRVRDTEAF
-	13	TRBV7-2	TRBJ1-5	ASSLQGGEGQPQH
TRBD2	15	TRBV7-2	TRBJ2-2	ASSLNREGLRTGELF
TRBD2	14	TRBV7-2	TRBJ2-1	ASSLAGTSDYNEQF
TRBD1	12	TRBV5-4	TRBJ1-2	ASQINRGNYGYT